This TCR beta chain was sequenced in a study of T cells expressing NK-cell markers (dated by TCRdb to about 2020). A note on the overall study: In sorted CD3+CD56+NKG2C+, CD3+CD56+NKG2C- and CD3+CD56-NKG2C+ T-cell subsets from several donors, TCR beta-chain repertoires were profiled. Seven of the eight sequenced donors were HCMV-seropositive and one was HCMV-seronegative. The study sequenced eight donors, all healthy volunteers chosen at random: three men and five women. Sequencing of the libraries produced 2 x 150 bp reads on Illumina HiSeq 2000/2500, MiSeq or NextSeq.

The run used an Illumina HiSeq 2000. TCR beta cDNA libraries were prepared using 5'RACE template switching, which introduced a universal primer site and unique molecular identifiers. cDNA synthesis was primed from the TCR beta constant segment, followed by two successive PCR amplification steps. Concerning the study's data processing: Reads were demultiplexed and grouped by UMI with MIGEC, and clonotypes were assembled and quantified with MiTCR. To remove erroneous sequences, TCR cDNA sequences were retained only when supported by two or more reads. The tcR package was used for downstream repertoire analysis, and clonotypes were matched between fractions using CDR3 nucleotide sequence together with V segment. VDJmatch was used to annotate antigen specificity against VDJdb, with one amino acid substitution allowed in CDR3. One entry per CDR3 protein sequence results from the TCRdb reprocessing of the reads, with DNA left out. These V and J calls are TCRdb output, not the study's own analysis. Per the sample table, the count is approximately 460,000 distinct CDR3 sequences. The ten most abundant clones make up under 7.5% of the sample.

HCMV-specific IgG was detected in serum with a commercial ELISA kit to determine HCMV serostatus. Ficoll density gradient centrifugation was used to isolate peripheral blood mononuclear cells from blood. Here is what the overall study found, with its caveats: It remained unclear whether the expanded NKG2C-expressing T cell clones were specific for HCMV antigens. In six donors, the dominant CD3+CD56+NKG2C+ clonotypes were among the top 10 CD8+ clonotypes and accounted for roughly 1.0-8% of CD8+ T cells. Those dominant clonotypes were again the most abundant among CD3+CD56-NKG2C+ cells in several donors, at about 25-65%.

CDR3 length: 16 amino acids, cysteine to phenylalanine. DNA is not recorded here. The germline V gene specifies KGHDR as CDR1 and SFDVKD as CDR2. About this clonotype itself: What antigen it recognizes has not been identified.

This TCR derives from a woman between 18 and 70 years old in good health. The specimen sequenced was blood T cells: a sorted CD56 or NKG2C T cell subset, CD4+ or CD8+ T cells, or bulk PBMC T cells (not recorded which). This chain is built from TRBV24-1 and TRBJ2-3; the TRBD1 assignment by TCRdb is unverifiable without DNA. The CDR3 is CATSDYGTGGRDTQYF.